This T cell receptor beta chain was identified in a study of blood T cells in healthy people across ages. In its sample, this clonotype was seen once. CDR1 and CDR2 (germline): SGDLS, YYNGEE. V dropped 0 bases and J dropped 5 bases, with 8 bases sitting between them. The CDR3 has 14 amino acids. Next came a second PCR, run for about 6 to 11 cycles, which used a sample-barcoded 5' primer along with a J-beta primer mix. One entry per CDR3 protein, called by TCRdb with MiXCR from the 5' RACE reads. The top ten clones hold over 6.5% of a sample with 1,300,000 or so distinct CDR3 sequences, approximately 63% of them seen once.

Sequences were obtained from blood. The rearrangement joins TRBV9 to TRBJ2-2, with D uncertain. The sequence came from a man between 18 and 35 years old in good health. The CDR3 DNA is TGTGCCAGCAGCGTAGCCCAGAAGACCGGGGAGCTGTTTTTT. Translation gives CASSVAQKTGELFF.